The rows below give T cell receptor beta chains drawn from one sample of a study of CD4 T cells in relation to SARS-CoV-2 and coronaviruses. No antigens are known for them. This table comes from immunoSEQ multiplex PCR, and its TCRdb copy is limited to in-frame clones, with some not included. Of under 30,000 clones listed, roughly 76% are singletons. Sequenced material: CD4+ T cells from PBMCs, cultured in vitro. These receptors came from a human donor in good health. The CDR3 runs from the conserved cysteine through the conserved F or W. Each record gives: J gene, D gene, clone size, V gene, CDR3 DNA, CDR3 protein. The D gene is left open where the match is weak. Rows may omit the clone size; those that give it use once, few, many or a size class.

TRBJ2-2	TRBD1	few	TRBV5-1	TGCGCCAGCAGCCCACAGGGGCCCCTCGGGGAGCTGTTTTTT	CASSPQGPLGELFF
TRBJ1-2	-	-	TRBV27	TGTGCCAGCAATCCCGGGCTTCTCCCCTTGGATGGCTACACCTTC	CASNPGLLPLDGYTF
TRBJ2-1	TRBD2	-	TRBV5-8	TGTGCCAGCAGCTTGGTACTAGCGGGGGGGGTACTCTATGAGCAGTTCTTC	CASSLVLAGGVLYEQFF
TRBJ2-7	-	-	TRBV7-2	TGTGCCAGCAGTCTACAGGGTTGGGACGAGCAGTACTTC	CASSLQGWDEQYF
TRBJ2-1	TRBD1	-	TRBV27	TGTGCCAGCAGGCGGACAGGGGGGCCTTACAATGAGCAGTTCTTC	CASRRTGGPYNEQFF
TRBJ1-2	-	-	TRBV29-1	TGCAGCGCAAGACAGACCTGGGGTGGCTACACCTTC	CSARQTWGGYTF
TRBJ2-7	-	-	TRBV6-2/TRBV6-3	TGTGCCAGCAGTTCCACACTAGTTGGTTATTACTTC	CASSSTLVGYYF
TRBJ1-2	TRBD1	-	TRBV7-2	TGTGCCAGCAGCCCCCAGGGGGTCTATGGCTACACCTTC	CASSPQGVYGYTF
TRBJ1-6	TRBD1	-	TRBV2	TGTGCCAGCAGTGAAGAGGGGACAGGGGGTTCACCCCTCCACTTT	CASSEEGTGGSPLHF
TRBJ2-7	-	few	TRBV3-1/TRBV3-2	TGTGCCAGCAGCCACCCCGCGCGCAGGGGGGATTCGGACGAGCAGTACTTC	CASSHPARRGDSDEQYF
TRBJ2-1	TRBD1	-	TRBV5-1	TGCGCCAGCAGCGTTTGGGACAGGGAATTAAATGAGCAGTTCTTC	CASSVWDRELNEQFF
TRBJ2-2	-	-	TRBV9	TGTGCCAGCAGCCTTCATGGGGCCGGGGAGCTGTTTTTT	CASSLHGAGELFF
TRBJ2-7	TRBD2	few	TRBV4-2	TGTGCCAGCAGCCCAGCTGCCACGCGGGAGGAGGGCGAGCAGTACTTC	CASSPAATREEGEQYF
TRBJ1-2	-	once	TRBV3-1/TRBV3-2	TGTGCCAGCAGCCAAGGCTGTGCGGGGTGCTACACCTTC	CASSQGCAGCYTF
TRBJ2-7	-	once	TRBV6-2/TRBV6-3	TGTGCCAGCAGCTACTGGGGGACGCGCAGCTCCTACGAGCAGTACTTC	CASSYWGTRSSYEQYF
TRBJ2-1	-	-	TRBV11-2	TGTGCCAGCAGCTTTAGCCAGGGAGCCTACAATGAGCAGTTCTTC	CASSFSQGAYNEQFF
TRBJ2-1	TRBD1	-	TRBV24-1	TGTGCCACCAGTGACCCCGGGCGCGGGGCAGGGACAGGGGAGCAGTTCTTC	CATSDPGRGAGTGEQFF
TRBJ2-7	TRBD2	-	TRBV28	TGTGCCAGCAGTCCCCCGGGACTAGCGGGAGGATATTTCGAGCAGTACTTC	CASSPPGLAGGYFEQYF
TRBJ1-5	-	-	TRBV12-3/TRBV12-4	TGTGCCAGCAGTTTTTCCACCAATCAGCCCCAGCATTTT	CASSFSTNQPQHF
TRBJ2-7	-	-	TRBV28	TGTGCCAGCAGTTTAGGCGGCTACTACGAGCAGTACTTC	CASSLGGYYEQYF
TRBJ2-4	-	-	TRBV19	TGTGCCAGTAGTATAGCAGGGTCGATCAACATTCAGTACTTC	CASSIAGSINIQYF
TRBJ2-5	TRBD1	-	TRBV10-3	TGTGCCATCTCAGGGGGCATCCAAGAGACCCAGTACTTC	CAISGGIQETQYF
TRBJ1-2	-	once	TRBV2	TGTGCCAGCAGAGACGCCCCCCTTATGGGGGACTATGGCTACACCTTC	CASRDAPLMGDYGYTF
TRBJ1-2	TRBD1	-	TRBV30	TGTGCCTGGGACAGGACAGGGGAGGGGGATGGCTACACCTTC	CAWDRTGEGDGYTF
TRBJ1-5	-	once	TRBV19	TGTGCCAGTAGTATGGGCGGCCAGCCCCAGCATTTT	CASSMGGQPQHF